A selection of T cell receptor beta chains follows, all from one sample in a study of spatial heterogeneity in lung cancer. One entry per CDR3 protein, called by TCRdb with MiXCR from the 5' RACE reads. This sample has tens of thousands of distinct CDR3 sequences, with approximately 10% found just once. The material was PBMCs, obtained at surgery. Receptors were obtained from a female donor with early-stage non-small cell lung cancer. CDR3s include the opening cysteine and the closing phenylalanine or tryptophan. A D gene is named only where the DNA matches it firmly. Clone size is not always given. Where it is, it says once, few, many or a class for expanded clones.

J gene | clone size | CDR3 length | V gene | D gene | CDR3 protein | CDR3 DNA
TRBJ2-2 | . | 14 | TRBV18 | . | CASSPLSGTGELFF | TGTGCCAGCTCACCACTCTCGGGCACCGGGGAGCTGTTTTTT
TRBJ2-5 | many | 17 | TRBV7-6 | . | CASSSSRGGGQSETQYF | TGTGCCAGCAGCTCCAGCCGAGGGGGGGGCCAGTCCGAGACCCAGTACTTC
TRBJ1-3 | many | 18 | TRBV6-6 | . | CASSSHQQGHRSGNTIYF | TGTGCCAGCAGTTCCCATCAGCAGGGACACCGCTCTGGAAACACCATATATTTT
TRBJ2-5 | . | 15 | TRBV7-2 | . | CASSWTQGPQETQYF | TGTGCCAGCAGCTGGACACAGGGCCCCCAAGAGACCCAGTACTTC
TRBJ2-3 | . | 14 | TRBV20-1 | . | CSASLNTQGDTQYF | TGCAGTGCTAGCCTTAACACTCAGGGAGATACGCAGTATTTT
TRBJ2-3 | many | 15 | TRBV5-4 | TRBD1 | CASSLEGAYTDTQYF | TGTGCCAGCAGCTTGGAGGGGGCCTACACAGATACGCAGTATTTT
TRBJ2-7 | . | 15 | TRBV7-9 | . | CASSLEANPTYEQYF | TGTGCCAGCAGCTTAGAGGCTAATCCTACCTACGAGCAGTACTTC
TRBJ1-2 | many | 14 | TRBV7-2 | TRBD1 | CASTGTGGSYGYTF | TGTGCCAGCACCGGGACAGGGGGTTCCTATGGCTACACCTTC
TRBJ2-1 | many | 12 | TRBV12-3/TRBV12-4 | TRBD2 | CASSLGLAGVDF | TGTGCCAGCAGTTTAGGACTAGCGGGGGTAGACTTC
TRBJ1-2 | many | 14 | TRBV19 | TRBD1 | CASRSTGGANGYTF | TGTGCCAGTAGGTCCACAGGGGGCGCGAATGGCTACACCTTC
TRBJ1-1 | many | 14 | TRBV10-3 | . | CAISPTISNTEAFF | TGTGCCATCAGCCCTACTATCTCGAACACTGAAGCTTTCTTT
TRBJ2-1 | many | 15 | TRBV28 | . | CASSPASGQYNEQFF | TGTGCCAGCAGTCCGGCCTCCGGGCAGTACAATGAGCAGTTCTTC
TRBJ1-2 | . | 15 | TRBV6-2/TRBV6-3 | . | CASSYLGQLEYGYTF | TGTGCCAGCAGTTACCTCGGGCAGCTTGAGTATGGCTACACCTTC
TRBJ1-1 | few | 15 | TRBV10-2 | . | CASSERRQFFTEAFF | TGCGCCAGCAGTGAGAGGAGGCAGTTTTTCACTGAAGCTTTCTTT
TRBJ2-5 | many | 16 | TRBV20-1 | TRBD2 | CSARDLAGGPQETQYF | TGCAGTGCTAGAGATCTAGCGGGGGGGCCCCAAGAGACCCAGTACTTC